The T cell receptor beta chain under discussion was sequenced for a study of blood T cells in healthy people across ages. A sample-barcoded 5' primer and a J-beta primer mix were used in a second PCR of roughly 6 to 12 cycles. In TCRdb, the 5' RACE reads were re-called with MiXCR into one record per CDR3 protein. The sample holds about 780,000 distinct CDR3 sequences, about 47% seen once. Study-wide results and limits: Total diversity from one million sequenced T cells was likely underestimated. PBMCs went unsorted, and a conclusive naive versus antigen-experienced comparison was therefore prevented. Age advanced and TCR beta diversity per million T cells fell, roughly linearly.

Turning to this clonotype: Its specificity is not known.

Each sample provided at least 6 micrograms of extracted total RNA. This receptor was identified in an elderly man in good health. The sequenced material came from blood.

DNA for the CDR3: TGCGCCAGCAGCTTACCAAGACAAACAGGGGATTACGAGCAGTACTTC. As protein: CASSLPRQTGDYEQYF. The V and J genes are TRBV5-1 and TRBJ2-7; TRBD1 aligns across 7 bases. The germline gives CDR1 SGHRS, CDR2 YFSETQ. Losses at the gene ends were 2 bases for V and 4 bases for J; bases not matched to a gene: 12. The CDR3 runs 16 residues.